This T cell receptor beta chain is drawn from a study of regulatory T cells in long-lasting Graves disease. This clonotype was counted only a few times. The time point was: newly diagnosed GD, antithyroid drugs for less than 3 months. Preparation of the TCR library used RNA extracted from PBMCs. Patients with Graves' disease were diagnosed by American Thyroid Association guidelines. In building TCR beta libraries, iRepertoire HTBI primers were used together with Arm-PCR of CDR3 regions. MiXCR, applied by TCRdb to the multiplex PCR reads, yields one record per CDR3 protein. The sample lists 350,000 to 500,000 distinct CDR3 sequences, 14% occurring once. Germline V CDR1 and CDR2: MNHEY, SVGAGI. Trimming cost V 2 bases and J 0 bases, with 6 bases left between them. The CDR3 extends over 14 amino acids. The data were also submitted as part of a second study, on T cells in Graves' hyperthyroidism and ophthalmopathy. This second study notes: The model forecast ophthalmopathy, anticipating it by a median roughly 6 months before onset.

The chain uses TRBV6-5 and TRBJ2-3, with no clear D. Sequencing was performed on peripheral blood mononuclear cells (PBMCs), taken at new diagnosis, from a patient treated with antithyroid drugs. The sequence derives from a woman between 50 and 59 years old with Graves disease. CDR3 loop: CASSYAGSTDTQYF. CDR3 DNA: TGTGCCAGCAGTTACGCCGGCAGCACAGATACGCAGTATTTT.